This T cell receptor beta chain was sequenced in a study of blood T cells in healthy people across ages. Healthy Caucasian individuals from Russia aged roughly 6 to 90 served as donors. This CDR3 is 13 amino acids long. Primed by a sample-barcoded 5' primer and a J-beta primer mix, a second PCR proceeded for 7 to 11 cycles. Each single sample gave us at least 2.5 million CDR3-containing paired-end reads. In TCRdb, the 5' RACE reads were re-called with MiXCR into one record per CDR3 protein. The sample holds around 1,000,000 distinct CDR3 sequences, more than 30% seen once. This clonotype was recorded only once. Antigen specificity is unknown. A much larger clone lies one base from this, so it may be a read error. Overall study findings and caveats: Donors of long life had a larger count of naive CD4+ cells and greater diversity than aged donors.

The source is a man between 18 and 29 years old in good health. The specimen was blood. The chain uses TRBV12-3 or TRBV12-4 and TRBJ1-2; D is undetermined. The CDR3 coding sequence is TGTGCCAGCAGCTCCGGGATAAACTATGGCCACACCTTC. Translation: CASSSGINYGHTF.